A single sample gave rise to the 30 T cell receptor beta chains below, sequenced in a study of beta chain features in type 1 diabetes. Points from the study as a whole: Shortening of TCRB CDR3s, moderate but significant, appeared in all four CD4+ subsets of Type 1 diabetes patients.

Which antigens these TCRs recognize remains unknown. Expressed TCRB transcripts were sequenced, since all the RNA that had been isolated was reverse transcribed. Assay: immunoSEQ multiplex PCR; the TCRdb copy retains only in-frame clones and omits some. The sample lists hundreds of thousands of clones; about an eighth were seen once. Specimen: naive CD4+ T cells from blood. The receptors here all came from a man aged 18 to 30 with type 1 diabetes.

The rearrangement joins TRBV7-8 to TRBJ1-2, with D possibly being TRBD1 (5 bases). The CDR3 totals 13 residues. Germline V CDR1 and CDR2: SGHVS, FQNEAQ. V dropped 5 bases and J dropped 3 bases, with 10 bases sitting between them. The CDR3 protein is CASSIQADYGYTF. The CDR3 bases are TGTGCCAGCAGCATACAGGCCGACTATGGCTACACCTTC.

Worth noting for this clone: The junction shows a germline mismatch at one end, possibly a read error. The chain links TRBV7-7 to TRBJ2-5, with D hard to call. This CDR3 is built from 14 residues. The germline CDR1 and CDR2 sequences are SSHAT and FNYEAQ (reference sequence). CDR3 loop: CASSTRLGIETQYF. In DNA, the CDR3 is TGTGCTAGCAGCACCAGACTCGGAATAGAGACCCAGTACTTC.

This chain connects TRBV6-5 to TRBJ1-6; TRBD1 aligns across 10 bases. The J segment lost 10 bases and the V segment lost 1 base, leaving 4 bases of the junction unmatched. The CDR3 runs 15 residues. The germline V gene has CDR1 MNHEY and CDR2 SVGAGI. The CDR3 loop reads CASSYWGTGESPLHF. The CDR3 bases are TGTGCCAGCAGTTACTGGGGGACAGGGGAATCACCCCTCCACTTT.

V gene TRBV29-1 combines with J gene TRBJ1-1; D is perhaps TRBD1 (6 bases). Germline CDR1 is SQVTM and CDR2 is ANQGSEA. V was shortened by 7 bases and J by 1 base, with 16 bases between the two germline ends. CDR3 length: 14 amino acids. Here the CDR3 reads CSARGGSGNTEAFF. The DNA of the CDR3 is TGCAGCGCCCGAGGGGGATCCGGGAACACTGAAGCTTTCTTT.

The CDR3 loop is CASSQDWGNRGPNEQFF. The CDR3 DNA reads TGTGCCAGCAGCCAAGATTGGGGTAACAGGGGGCCGAATGAGCAGTTCTTC. This chain connects TRBV14 to TRBJ2-1; 9 bases fit TRBD1. Germline CDR1 and CDR2: SGHDN and FVKESK. After removal of 0 bases from V and 7 bases from J, the junction contained 10 bases not matched to a gene. This CDR3 contains 17 residues. The whole variable domain, filled in from reference TRBV14 and TRBJ2-1, reads EAGVTQFPSHSVIEKGQTVTLRCDPISGHDNLYWYRRVMGKEIKFLLHFVKESKQDESGMPNNRFLAERTGGTYSTLKVQPAELEDSGVYFCASSQDWGNRGPNEQFFGPGTRLTVL.

This chain uses TRBV6-5 with TRBJ2-1; possible D gene TRBD1, 5 bases. Per germline, CDR1 MNHEY and CDR2 SVGAGI. CDR3 length: 16 residues. Trimming removed 0 bases from V and 8 bases from J, with 17 bases in between. The DNA for the CDR3 is TGTGCCAGCAGTTACTCTGGGGCCGCCATGGGTGATGAGCAGTTCTTC. Translation gives CASSYSGAAMGDEQFF.

This clone was seen more than once but under ten times. The chain has TRBV6-5 and TRBJ1-1; perhaps TRBD1 as D (6 bases). From germline, CDR1 is MNHEY and CDR2 SVGAGI. CDR3 length: 13 residues. Deletions cut 6 bases from V and 4 bases from J, with 12 bases between. The CDR3 spells CASRQGWSTEAFF. DNA for the CDR3: TGTGCCAGCAGGCAGGGGTGGAGCACTGAAGCTTTCTTT.

The genes are TRBV29-1 and TRBJ1-1, with D possibly being TRBD1 (6 bases). CDR3 size: 14 residues. Trimming removed 5 bases from V and 0 bases from J, with 13 bases in between. Germline CDR1 is SQVTM and CDR2 is ANQGSEA. The CDR3 bases are TGCAGCGTTTGGGGCGGGGGCCTGAACACTGAAGCTTTCTTT. This codes for CSVWGGGLNTEAFF.

The gene calls are TRBV7-6 and TRBJ1-2; unclear D gene. Germline CDR1 and CDR2: SGHVS and FNYEAQ. This CDR3 spans 12 amino acids. The V end lost 5 bases, the J end lost 7 bases, and 11 bases lay between the germline ends. The CDR3 nucleotides read TGTGCCAGCAGCCCTAAGGTCGGTGGCTACACCTTC. Amino acid sequence: CASSPKVGGYTF.

This clone was seen more than once but under ten times. This chain connects TRBV27 to TRBJ1-1; a possible D gene is TRBD1 (6 bases). The ends were cut back, 3 bases at V and 1 base at J, with 18 bases in the middle. Per the germline V gene, CDR1 is MNHEY and CDR2 is SMNVEV (reference sequence). This CDR3 comprises 17 residues. CDR3 sequence: CASSFRMGGTSNTEAFF. The CDR3 DNA follows: TGTGCCAGCAGTTTCAGAATGGGGGGCACTTCGAACACTGAAGCTTTCTTT.

This rearrangement joins TRBV2 to TRBJ1-2; the D gene is possibly TRBD1 (6 bases). The CDR3 loop spans 16 amino acids. Germline CDR1 reads SNHLY; CDR2 reads FYNNEI. V was trimmed by 0 bases and J by 10 bases, leaving 21 bases between them. CDR3 region: CASSEAHDRTSIPYTF. The CDR3 nucleotides read TGTGCCAGCAGTGAAGCTCACGACAGGACCTCTATCCCCTACACCTTC. The full variable domain, with the rest looked up from reference TRBV2 and TRBJ1-2, is EPEVTQTPSHQVTQMGQEVILRCVPISNHLYFYWYRQILGQKVEFLVSFYNNEISEKSEIFDDQFSVERPDGSNFTLKIRSTKLEDSAMYFCASSEAHDRTSIPYTFGSGTRLTVV.

This clone has a handful of counts. This rearrangement joins TRBV6-5 to TRBJ1-2; no clear D. Trimming left V 7 bases short and J 6 bases short, with 12 bases between. The germline V gene encodes CDR1 MNHEY and CDR2 SVGAGI. This CDR3 comprises 12 residues. CDR3 sequence: CASNRNKDGYTF. As DNA, the CDR3 is TGTGCCAGCAACCGGAATAAGGATGGCTACACCTTC.

The chain recombines TRBV30 with TRBJ1-1; D possibly corresponds to TRBD1 (5 bases). The CDR3 is 13 amino acids. The germline gives CDR1 GTSNPN, CDR2 SVGIG (reference sequence). V lost 8 bases, J lost 1 base, and 14 bases lay in between. DNA of the CDR3: TGTGCCGGGACGGGGGGGAGGAACACTGAAGCTTTCTTT. Protein sequence: CAGTGGRNTEAFF.

The chain carries TRBV4-1 and TRBJ2-3, with a tentative D call TRBD1 (6 bases). The germline V gene encodes CDR1 MGHRA and CDR2 YSYEKL. Trimming removed 4 bases at V and 3 bases at J, with 11 bases between. The CDR3 extends over 14 amino acids. CDR3 bases: TGCGCCAGCAGCCCAGACAGGTCTACAGATACGCAGTATTTT. Translated: CASSPDRSTDTQYF.

This clone has more than one count but fewer than ten. The V gene is TRBV6-1, the J gene TRBJ2-3; 9 positions agree with TRBD2. The CDR3 is 15 residues long. V was pared by 7 bases and J by 5 bases, with 10 bases of the junction left unmatched. CDR1 and CDR2 (germline): MNHNS, SASEGT. The CDR3 is CASILAGSFRDTQYF. The CDR3 DNA follows: TGTGCCAGCATCCTAGCGGGGAGCTTTAGAGATACGCAGTATTTT.

This clone was seen a few times. This chain joins TRBV4-1 and TRBJ1-1; tentatively, D is TRBD1 (5 bases). This CDR3 is 16 amino acids long. Germline V gives CDR1 MGHRA, CDR2 YSYEKL. Trimming stripped 7 bases from V and 3 bases from J, with 21 bases between. CDR3 in DNA: TGCGCCAGCACCAGAAAAATCCGGGGGAGGGACACTGAAGCTTTCTTT. Its protein is CASTRKIRGRDTEAFF.

Only a few counts were recorded for this clone. The gene calls are TRBV25-1 and TRBJ2-1; 7 positions match TRBD2. In germline, CDR1 is MGHDK, CDR2 SYGVNS. CDR3 length: 15 amino acids. Unmatched junction bases numbered 5, after V lost 6 bases and J lost 0 bases. CDR3 nucleotide sequence: TGTGCCAGCAGCTCGGGAGGCGGCTCCTACAATGAGCAGTTCTTC. Protein sequence: CASSSGGGSYNEQFF.

The chain uses TRBV7-9 and TRBJ1-2, with 7 bases aligning to TRBD1. The CDR3 runs 13 residues. The germline gives CDR1 SEHNR, CDR2 FQNEAQ (reference sequence). V lost 4 bases, J lost 8 bases, and 7 bases stayed unmatched. The CDR3 region is CASSYTGVEGYTF. CDR3 DNA sequence: TGTGCCAGCAGCTATACAGGGGTCGAGGGCTACACCTTC.

CDR3 coding DNA: TGTGCCAGCAGTGACCCTCACAGGGGGGAGTTGGGGGAGCTGTTTTTT. As protein: CASSDPHRGELGELFF. This sequence joins TRBV25-1 and TRBJ2-2; 8 bases match TRBD1. After removal of 3 bases from V and 8 bases from J, the junction contained 11 bases not matched to a gene. CDR3 length equals 16 residues. Germline V gives CDR1 MGHDK, CDR2 SYGVNS.

The chain employs TRBV25-1 and TRBJ1-2; D is ambiguous. The CDR3 runs 12 residues. V gave up 2 bases and J gave up 4 bases, with 5 bases separating them. Germline V lookup: CDR1 MGHDK, CDR2 SYGVNS. Here the CDR3 reads CASSEGPYGYTF. CDR3 DNA: TGTGCCAGCAGTGAAGGTCCCTATGGCTACACCTTC.

This clone has just a few counts. This sequence joins TRBV28 and TRBJ2-7, with 12 bases identical to TRBD1. The germline CDR1 and CDR2 sequences are MDHEN and SYDVKM. The CDR3 extends over 14 amino acids. The trim removed 6 bases at V and 6 bases at J, leaving 6 bases unmatched. The CDR3 reads CASSLGTGGSEQYF. CDR3 DNA: TGTGCCAGCAGCCTAGGGACAGGGGGCTCCGAGCAGTACTTC.

This clone was counted only a few times. The chain links TRBV15 to TRBJ2-3; weak D call: TRBD1 (5 bases). The CDR3 contains 15 residues. Looked up from germline, CDR1 is LNHNV and CDR2 is YYDKDF (reference sequence). Trimming removed 0 bases from V and 6 bases from J, with 13 bases in between. The CDR3 spells CATSRDEWGMDTQYF. The CDR3 nucleotides read TGTGCCACCAGCAGAGACGAGTGGGGCATGGATACGCAGTATTTT.

V and J are TRBV30 and TRBJ1-6; 10 nucleotides line up with TRBD1. The germline V gene encodes CDR1 GTSNPN and CDR2 SVGIG (reference sequence). CDR3 length equals 13 residues. V shed 7 bases and J 7 bases; nucleotides not matched to a gene: 4. CDR3 sequence: CASPGQGNSPLHF. The CDR3, as DNA: TGTGCCTCTCCGGGACAGGGGAATTCACCCCTCCACTTT.

V and J are TRBV27 and TRBJ2-4; possibly TRBD1 for D (5 bases). V gave up 0 bases and J gave up 9 bases, with 15 bases separating them. Germline V gene sequence: CDR1 MNHEY, CDR2 SMNVEV (reference sequence). The CDR3 length is 15 residues. CDR3 protein: CASSLSVQATGIQYF. CDR3 DNA: TGTGCCAGCAGTTTATCGGTACAGGCAACTGGCATTCAGTACTTC.

The chain has TRBV30 and TRBJ2-3; 10 nucleotides match TRBD2. V lost 3 bases and J lost 0; bases outside the gene matches: 12. Germline V gene sequence: CDR1 GTSNPN, CDR2 SVGIG (reference sequence). The CDR3 covers 18 residues. The CDR3 here is CAWRVGLLSGGSTDTQYF. CDR3 DNA sequence: TGTGCCTGGAGGGTGGGTCTCCTTAGCGGGGGGAGCACAGATACGCAGTATTTT.

This clone was detected a few times. The rearrangement uses TRBV29-1 and TRBJ2-1; possible D gene TRBD1, 6 bases. The CDR3 contains 14 residues. Germline V gene sequence: CDR1 SQVTM, CDR2 ANQGSEA. Trimming pared 5 bases from V and 1 base from J, leaving 12 bases between. The CDR3 spells CSVLGRGSYNEQFF. The CDR3 bases are TGCAGCGTTTTGGGCAGGGGATCCTACAATGAGCAGTTCTTC.

J is TRBJ2-5 and V is TRBV5-1, with D possibly TRBD1 on 5 matching bases. The germline V gene encodes CDR1 SGHRS and CDR2 YFSETQ. With 4 bases removed from V and 2 bases from J, the gap between germline ends came to 21 bases. The CDR3 is 17 amino acids. DNA of the CDR3: TGCGCCAGCAGCCTTTTCGGACAAGTGGCGGATCAAGAGACCCAGTACTTC. Residues: CASSLFGQVADQETQYF.

The chain carries TRBV18 and TRBJ2-7; 11 bases match TRBD1. With 5 bases clipped from V and 6 bases from J, the junction kept 3 bases outside the gene matches. CDR3 length: 13 residues. Germline CDR1 and CDR2: KGHSH and LQKENI. CDR3: CASSTGQGAEQYF. For the CDR3, the DNA is TGTGCCAGCTCAACCGGACAGGGGGCCGAGCAGTACTTC.

The chain employs TRBV5-6 and TRBJ1-1; TRBD1 matches 8 bases. The germline gives CDR1 SGHDT, CDR2 YYEEEE. Trimming at V came to 1 base and at J to 7 bases, leaving 6 bases not matched to a gene. The CDR3 has 14 residues. DNA for the CDR3: TGTGCCAGCAGCTTGCCCCAGGGGGCAGGTGAAGCTTTCTTT. It codes for CASSLPQGAGEAFF.

V gene TRBV21-1 combines with J gene TRBJ2-5; TRBD2, the table's D call, was not compared with the DNA. TRBV21-1 is a pseudogene. The CDR3 spans 15 residues. CDR3 coding DNA: TGTGCCAGCAGCAAATCGCAGGACTACCAAGAGACCCAGTACTTC. This encodes CASSKSQDYQETQYF.